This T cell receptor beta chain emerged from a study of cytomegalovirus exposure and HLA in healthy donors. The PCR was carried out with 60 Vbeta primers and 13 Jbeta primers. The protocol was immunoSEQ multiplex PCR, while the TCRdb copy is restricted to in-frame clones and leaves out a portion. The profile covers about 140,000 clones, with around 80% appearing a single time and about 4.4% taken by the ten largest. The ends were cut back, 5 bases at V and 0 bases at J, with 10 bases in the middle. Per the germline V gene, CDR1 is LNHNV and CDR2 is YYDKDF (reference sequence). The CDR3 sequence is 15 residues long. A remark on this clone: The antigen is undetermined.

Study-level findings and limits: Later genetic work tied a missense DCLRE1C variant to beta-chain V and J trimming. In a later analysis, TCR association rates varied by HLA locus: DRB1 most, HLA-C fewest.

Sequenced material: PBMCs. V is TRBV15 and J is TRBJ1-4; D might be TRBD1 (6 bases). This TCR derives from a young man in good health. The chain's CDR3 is CATSQGGATNEKLFF. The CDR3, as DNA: TGTGCCACCAGCCAAGGGGGAGCAACTAATGAAAAACTGTTTTTT.